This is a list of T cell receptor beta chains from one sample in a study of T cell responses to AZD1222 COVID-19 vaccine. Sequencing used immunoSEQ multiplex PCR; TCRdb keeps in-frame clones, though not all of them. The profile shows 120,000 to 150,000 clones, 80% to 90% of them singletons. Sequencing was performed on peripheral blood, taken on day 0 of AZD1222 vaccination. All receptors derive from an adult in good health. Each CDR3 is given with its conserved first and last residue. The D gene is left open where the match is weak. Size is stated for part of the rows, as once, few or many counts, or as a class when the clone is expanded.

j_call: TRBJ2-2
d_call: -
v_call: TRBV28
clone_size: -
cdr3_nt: TGTGCCAGCAGTTTGGGGGGGAACACCGGGGAGCTGTTTTTT
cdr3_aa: CASSLGGNTGELFF

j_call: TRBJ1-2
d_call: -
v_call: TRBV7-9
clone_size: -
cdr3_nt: TGTGCCAGCAGCTCAAACGGGGCAGGGGAGGCCAATGGCTACACCTTC
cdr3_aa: CASSSNGAGEANGYTF

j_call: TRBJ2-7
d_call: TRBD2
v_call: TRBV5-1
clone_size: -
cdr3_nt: TGCGCCAGCAGCTTGGCGACGGTAGCGGGAGGGATAGGCGAGCAGTACTTC
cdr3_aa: CASSLATVAGGIGEQYF

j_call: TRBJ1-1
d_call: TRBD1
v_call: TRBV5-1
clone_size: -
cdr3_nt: TGCGCCAGCAGCCAGGACAGGCCCTCGAACACTGAAGCTTTCTTT
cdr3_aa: CASSQDRPSNTEAFF

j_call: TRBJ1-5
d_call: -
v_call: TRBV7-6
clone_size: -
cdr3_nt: TGTGCCAGCAGCTTAGAACAGGCTGCTCAGCCCCAGCATTTT
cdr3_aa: CASSLEQAAQPQHF

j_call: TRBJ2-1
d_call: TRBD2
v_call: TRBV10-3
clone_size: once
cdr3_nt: TGTGCCACCGGGCGACTAGCGGACGCCAATGAGCAGTTCTTC
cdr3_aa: CATGRLADANEQFF

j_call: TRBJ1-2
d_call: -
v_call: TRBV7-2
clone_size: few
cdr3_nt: TGTGCCAGCAGCCCCGACACTGGCTACACCTTC
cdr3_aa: CASSPDTGYTF

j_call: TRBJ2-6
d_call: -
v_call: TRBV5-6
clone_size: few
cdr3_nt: TGTGCCAGCAGCTTGGGGCAGTCTGGGGCCAACGTCCTGACTTTC
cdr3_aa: CASSLGQSGANVLTF

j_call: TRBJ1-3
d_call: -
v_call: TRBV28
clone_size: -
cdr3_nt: TGTGCCAGCTGTAGCGGGATCGGTGGAAACACCATATATTTT
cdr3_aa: CASCSGIGGNTIYF

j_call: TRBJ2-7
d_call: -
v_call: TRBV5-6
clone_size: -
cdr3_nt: TGTGCCAGCAGCTTGGTTGGTGACGAGCAGTACTTC
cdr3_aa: CASSLVGDEQYF

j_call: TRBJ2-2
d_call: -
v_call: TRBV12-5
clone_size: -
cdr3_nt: TGTGCTAGTGGCCCTGGGACGAACACCGGGGAGCTGTTTTTT
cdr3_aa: CASGPGTNTGELFF

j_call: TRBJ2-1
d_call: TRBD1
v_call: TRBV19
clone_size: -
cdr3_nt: TGTGCCAGTACCCGGAGGGGGACAGGGGCCTACAATGAGCAGTTCTTC
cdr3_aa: CASTRRGTGAYNEQFF

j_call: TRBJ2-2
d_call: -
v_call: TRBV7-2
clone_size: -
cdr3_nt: TGTGCCAGCAGCTTAAAGGTTGACTTTAGCGTTACCGGGGAGCTGTTTTTT
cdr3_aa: CASSLKVDFSVTGELFF

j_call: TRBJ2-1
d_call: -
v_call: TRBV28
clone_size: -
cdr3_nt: TGTGCCAGCAGTTTAGGCCAGCCTTACAATGAGCAGTTCTTC
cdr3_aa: CASSLGQPYNEQFF

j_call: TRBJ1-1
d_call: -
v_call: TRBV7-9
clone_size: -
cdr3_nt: TGTGCCAGCAGCGCAAAGCGGGGGCGGGTCAACACTGAAGCTTTCTTT
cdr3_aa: CASSAKRGRVNTEAFF

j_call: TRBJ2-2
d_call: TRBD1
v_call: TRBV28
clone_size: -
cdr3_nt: TGTGCCACAGTGGGCGACAGGGGGCGGTTTGCGAACACCGGGGAGCTGTTTTTT
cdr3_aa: CATVGDRGRFANTGELFF

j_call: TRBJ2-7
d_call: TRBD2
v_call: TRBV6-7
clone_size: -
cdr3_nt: TGTGCCAGCAGTCCCCCACTAGGACTATCCGGCGTCCCGGGACTATACGAGCAGTACTTC
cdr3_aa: CASSPPLGLSGVPGLYEQYF